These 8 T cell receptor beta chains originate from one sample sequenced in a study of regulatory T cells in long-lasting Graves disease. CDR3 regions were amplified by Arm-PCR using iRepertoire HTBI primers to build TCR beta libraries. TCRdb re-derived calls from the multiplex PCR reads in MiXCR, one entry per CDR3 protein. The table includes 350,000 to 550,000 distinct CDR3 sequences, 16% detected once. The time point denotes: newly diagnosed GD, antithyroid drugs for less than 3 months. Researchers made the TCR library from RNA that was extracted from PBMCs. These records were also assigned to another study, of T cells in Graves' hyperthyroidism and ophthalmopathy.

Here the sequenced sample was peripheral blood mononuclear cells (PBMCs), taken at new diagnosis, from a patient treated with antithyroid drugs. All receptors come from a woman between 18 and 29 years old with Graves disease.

CDR3: CASSRGPRGADYGYTF. DNA for the CDR3: TGCGCCAGCAGCCGAGGTCCGAGGGGCGCGGACTATGGCTACACCTTC. V is TRBV4-1 and J is TRBJ1-2; the D gene is possibly TRBD1 (5 bases). V lost 4 bases, J lost 3 bases, and 18 bases lay in between. Germline-derived CDR1 and CDR2 are MGHRA and YSYEKL. CDR3 size: 16 residues.

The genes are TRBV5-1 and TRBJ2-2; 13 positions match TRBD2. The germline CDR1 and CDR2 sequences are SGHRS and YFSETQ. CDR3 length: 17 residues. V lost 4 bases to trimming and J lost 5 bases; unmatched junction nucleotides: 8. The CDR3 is CASSPGLAGRGTGELFF. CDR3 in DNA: TGCGCCAGCAGCCCGGGACTAGCGGGAAGGGGGACCGGGGAGCTGTTTTTT.

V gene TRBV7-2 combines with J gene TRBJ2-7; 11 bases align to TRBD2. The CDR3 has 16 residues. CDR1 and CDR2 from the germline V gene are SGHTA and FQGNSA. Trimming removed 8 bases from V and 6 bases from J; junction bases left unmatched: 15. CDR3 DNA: TGTGCCAGCTCTTTCTTAGGGACTAGCGGTGCCTGCGAGCAGTACTTC. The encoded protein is CASSFLGTSGACEQYF. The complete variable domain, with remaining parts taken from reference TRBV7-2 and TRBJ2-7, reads GAGVSQSPSNKVTEKGKDVELRCDPISGHTALYWYRQSLGQGLEFLIYFQGNSAPDKSGLPSDRFSAERTGGSVSTLTIQRTQQEDSAVYLCASSFLGTSGACEQYFGPGTRLTVT.

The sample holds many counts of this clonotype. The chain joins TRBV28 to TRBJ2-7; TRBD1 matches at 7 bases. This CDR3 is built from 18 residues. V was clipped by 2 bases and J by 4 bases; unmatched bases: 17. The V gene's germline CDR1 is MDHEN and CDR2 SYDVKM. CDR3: CASSLMFGTQGRPYEQYF. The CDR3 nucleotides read TGTGCCAGCAGTTTAATGTTTGGTACACAGGGGCGACCATACGAGCAGTACTTC.

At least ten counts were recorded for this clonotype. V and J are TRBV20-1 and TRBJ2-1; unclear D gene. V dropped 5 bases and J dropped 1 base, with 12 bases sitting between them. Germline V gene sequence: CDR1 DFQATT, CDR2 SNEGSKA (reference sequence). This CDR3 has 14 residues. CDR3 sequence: CSAYDSRSYNEQFF. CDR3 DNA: TGCAGTGCTTATGACTCCAGGTCCTACAATGAGCAGTTCTTC.

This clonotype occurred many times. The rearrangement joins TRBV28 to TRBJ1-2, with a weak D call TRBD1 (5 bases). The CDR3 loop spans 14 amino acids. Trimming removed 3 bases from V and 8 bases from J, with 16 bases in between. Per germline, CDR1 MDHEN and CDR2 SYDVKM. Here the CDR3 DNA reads TGTGCCAGCAGTTTTACAGGCCTCGGAGTAGGCTACACCTTC. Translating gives CASSFTGLGVGYTF.

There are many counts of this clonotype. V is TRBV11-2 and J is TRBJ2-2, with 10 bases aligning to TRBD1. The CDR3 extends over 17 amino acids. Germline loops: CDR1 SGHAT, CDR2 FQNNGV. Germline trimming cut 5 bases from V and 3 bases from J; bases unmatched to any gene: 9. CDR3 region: CASSPYAGQGYTGELFF. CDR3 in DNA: TGTGCCAGCAGCCCATACGCGGGACAGGGGTACACCGGGGAGCTGTTTTTT.

CDR3 region: CASSPGQGPTGELFF. In DNA form, the CDR3 reads TGTGCCAGCAGTCCTGGGCAGGGGCCCACCGGGGAGCTGTTTTTT. The chain uses TRBV28 and TRBJ2-2; TRBD1 is a possible D gene (6 bases). With 5 bases removed from V and 4 bases from J, the gap between germline ends came to 14 bases. Germline loops: CDR1 MDHEN, CDR2 SYDVKM. The CDR3 runs 15 residues.